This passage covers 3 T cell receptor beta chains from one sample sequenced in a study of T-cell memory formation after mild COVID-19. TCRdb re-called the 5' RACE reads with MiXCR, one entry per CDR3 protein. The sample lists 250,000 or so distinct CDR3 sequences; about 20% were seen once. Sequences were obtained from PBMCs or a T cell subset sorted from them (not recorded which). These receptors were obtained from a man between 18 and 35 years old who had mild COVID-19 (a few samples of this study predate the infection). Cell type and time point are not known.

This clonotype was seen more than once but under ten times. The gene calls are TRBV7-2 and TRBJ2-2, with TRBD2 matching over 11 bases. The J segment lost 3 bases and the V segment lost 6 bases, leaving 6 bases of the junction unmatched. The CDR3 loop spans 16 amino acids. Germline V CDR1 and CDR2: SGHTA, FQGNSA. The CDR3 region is CASSVSGGAYTGELFF. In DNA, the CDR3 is TGTGCCAGCAGTGTTAGCGGGGGGGCCTACACCGGGGAGCTGTTTTTT.

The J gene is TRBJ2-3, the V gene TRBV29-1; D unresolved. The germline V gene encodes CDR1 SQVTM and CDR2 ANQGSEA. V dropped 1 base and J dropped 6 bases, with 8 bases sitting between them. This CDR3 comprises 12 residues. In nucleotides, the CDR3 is TGCAGCGTTGAAGTGCCCAGGGATACGCAGTATTTT. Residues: CSVEVPRDTQYF.

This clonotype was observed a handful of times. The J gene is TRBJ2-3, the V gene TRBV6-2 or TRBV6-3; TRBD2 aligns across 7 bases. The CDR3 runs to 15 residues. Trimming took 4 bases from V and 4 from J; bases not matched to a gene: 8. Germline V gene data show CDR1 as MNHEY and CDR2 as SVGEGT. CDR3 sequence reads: CASSLWLAEPDTQYF. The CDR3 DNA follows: TGTGCCAGCAGTTTATGGCTAGCGGAACCAGATACGCAGTATTTT.